This TCR beta chain was captured by sequencing in a study of blood T cell repertoires in COVID-19. Across the whole study: Among Cohort 3 donors, those recovered had two negative PCRs, clearance, or symptom resolution.

This CDR3 is 14 amino acids long. CDR1 is PRHDT, CDR2 FYEKMQ, per germline (reference sequence). Deletions cut 4 bases from V and 1 base from J, with 8 bases between. The participants were between about 18 and 90 years old and came from 24 US areas. Repertoires were generated with immunoSEQ multiplex PCR, while TCRdb's copy carries only in-frame clones and drops some. The table lists about 210,000 clones, around 86% of them singletons. The source is a man aged 30-40 years in a cohort exposed to, infected with or recovered from COVID-19 (not recorded which). Sequenced sample: PBMCs or T cells enriched from blood (not recorded which). The chain combines TRBV13 with TRBJ1-3, with a tentative D call TRBD1 (5 bases). The CDR3 spells CASSSTASGNTIYF. The CDR3 DNA reads TGTGCCAGCAGCTCGACAGCATCTGGAAACACCATATATTTT.